This T cell receptor beta chain was sequenced during a study of T cell responses to AZD1222 COVID-19 vaccine (dated by TCRdb to the early 2020s). Regarding the study in general: TCR sequencing was performed for about 240 trial participants, of whom about 200 were given two doses of AZD1222 and 26 were given two doses of MenACWY control vaccine. Trial participants were enrolled by age into 18-55, 56-69 and 70-plus year subgroups, with around 150, 28 and 57 TCR-sequenced participants respectively.

The CDR3 regions of human TCRbeta chains were analyzed by immunosequencing. Per the source publication's procedure: Repertoire TCRs were checked for matches against a reference library of SARS-CoV-2-specific TCRs that had been generated using the MIRA antigen-specificity platform. Breadth meant the fraction of unique TCRs that were SARS-CoV-2-associated, whereas depth meant the fraction of total T cells that were SARS-CoV-2-associated. Using the MIRA data, each spike-specific TCR was assigned both to the spike region to which the TCR was reactive and to a CD4 or CD8 class. Log10-transformed breadth and depth values were compared by one-way ANOVA with Sidak's multiple comparisons tests. The table comes from immuneACCESS by way of TCRdb, which keeps in-frame sequences with V and J called. Part of the clones is missing from these tables; in studies checked, under half for an unresolved V gene and the rest for unknown reasons. V and J calls and clone size are given by that table; D and trimming were obtained from the DNA. The sample profile shows over 150,000 clones; about 83% of them were found once. The ten largest clones capture approximately 0.97% of the sample.

General conclusions and limits of the study: The whole spike protein was spanned by vaccine-associated CD4 TCRs, and dominant responses were seen in regions 160-218 and 743-854. Most participants were white British and females outnumbered males, and the authors suggested that clonal diversity may have been underestimated. Nearly half of unique spike-specific TCRs reportedly recognized epitopes outside regions mutated in the B.1.351 and B.1.1.7 variants. A significant rise in spike-specific TCR breadth and depth was observed after two AZD1222 doses relative to day 0 and relative to MenACWY recipients. Conclusions about previously exposed vaccinees were limited because only six AZD1222 recipients were SARS-CoV-2 seropositive at baseline. The 56-69-year group was small, and its depth increase did not reach significance, likely because of low power. No day 14 peak-response samples were available, so repertoires were characterized only after the peak T cell response.

According to the study, the label for this sample's time point signals: about 28 days (+/-7) after the second vaccine dose. AZD1222 recipients given second doses at about 4 weeks or at about 12 weeks were pooled, since spike-specific TCR depth and breadth were not found to differ between the two schedules. Vaccinee samples were obtained from the UK trials COV001 and COV002, which included a single-blind randomized controlled phase 2/3 trial of AZD1222 (ChAdOx1 nCoV-19) in healthy adults. Trial participant PBMC samples were collected at day 0 and day 28 after the second dose for TCRbeta chain sequencing. On this clone itself: It lacks a known antigen. It has no much larger one-base neighbor in the sample; base qualities were not kept.

The source was peripheral blood, collected 28 days after the second AZD1222 dose. The sequence derives from an adult who received the AZD1222 COVID-19 vaccine.

The sequence in DNA is TGTGCCAGCAGCCCAGGGGACAGGGTCGTTGGAAACACCATATATTTT. Its translation reads: CASSPGDRVVGNTIYF. Here the chain combines TRBV5-5 and TRBJ1-3; the central 9 bases match TRBD1. Trimmed from V: 4 bases; trimmed from J: 3 bases; junction bases lacking a gene match: 8. Inclusive of the bounding cysteine and phenylalanine, the CDR3 is 16 residues long. Only the CDR3 DNA is retained, 48 bases long and in frame from the first base. CDR1 and CDR2, looked up from the germline V gene (reference sequence), are SGHKS and YYEKEE. With the rest looked up from the reference TRBV5-5 and TRBJ1-3 genes rather than sequenced, the full variable domain is DAGVTQSPTHLIKTRGQQVTLRCSPISGHKSVSWYQQVLGQGPQFIFQYYEKEERGRGNFPDRFSARQFPNYSSELNVNALLLGDSALYLCASSPGDRVVGNTIYFGEGSWLTVV.